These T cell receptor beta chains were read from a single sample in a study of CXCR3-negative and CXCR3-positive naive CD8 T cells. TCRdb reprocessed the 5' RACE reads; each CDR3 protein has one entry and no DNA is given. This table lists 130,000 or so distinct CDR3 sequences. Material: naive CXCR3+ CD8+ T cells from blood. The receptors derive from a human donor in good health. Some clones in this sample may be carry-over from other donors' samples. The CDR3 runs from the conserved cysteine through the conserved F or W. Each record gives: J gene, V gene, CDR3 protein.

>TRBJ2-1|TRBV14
CASSSTSGGFYNEQFF
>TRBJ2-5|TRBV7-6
CASSFQIAGGETQYF
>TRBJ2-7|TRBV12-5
CASGSPRRVDEQYF
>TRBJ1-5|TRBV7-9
CASSLGNQPQHF
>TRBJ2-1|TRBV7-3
CASSWLAGGVNEQFF
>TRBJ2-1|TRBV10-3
CAISRESNEQFF
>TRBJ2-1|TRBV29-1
CSAGTGFYDEQFF
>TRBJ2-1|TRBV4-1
CASSQLAGDSYNEQFF
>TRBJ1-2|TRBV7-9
CASSLALSDNYGYTF
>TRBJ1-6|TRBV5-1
CASSLGDRVSYNSPLHF
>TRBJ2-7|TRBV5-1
CASSLEPGLAIYEQYF
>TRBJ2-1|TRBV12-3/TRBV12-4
CASVLLGGGREQFF
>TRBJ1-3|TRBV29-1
CSVESEFSGNTIYF
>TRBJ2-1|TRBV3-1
CASSQLDNEQFF
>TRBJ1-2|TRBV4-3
CASSQEPGQGFYGYTF
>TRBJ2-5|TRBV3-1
CASSQFSLGAETQYF
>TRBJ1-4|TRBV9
CASSAGPTGGEKLFF
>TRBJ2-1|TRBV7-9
CASSFQTSGRFSEQFF
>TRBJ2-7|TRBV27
CASSLYQGSHEQYF
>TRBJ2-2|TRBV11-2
CASSRGTGELFF
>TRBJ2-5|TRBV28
CASSLGLAGGKQETQYF
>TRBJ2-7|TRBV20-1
CSARPVAGSYEQYF
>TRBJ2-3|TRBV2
CASSEMTTGTDTQYF
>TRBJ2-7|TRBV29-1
CSVWTREGDEQYF
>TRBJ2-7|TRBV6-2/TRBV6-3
CASSYLSSGRSSYEQYF
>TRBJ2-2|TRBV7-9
CASSLVPGQGDSGELFF
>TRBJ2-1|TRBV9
CASSEGLAYNEQFF
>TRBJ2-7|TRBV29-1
CSAEGTDDYEQYF
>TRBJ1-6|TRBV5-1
CASRGVALSSYNSPLHF
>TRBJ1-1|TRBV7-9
CASSLAAGPHVGAFF
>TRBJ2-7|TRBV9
CASSVGSGDDEQYF
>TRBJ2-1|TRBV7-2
CASSLSSGRGPHNEQFF
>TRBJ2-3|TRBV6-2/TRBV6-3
CASSRSGRPSTDTQYF
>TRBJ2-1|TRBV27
CASSLNSYNEQFF
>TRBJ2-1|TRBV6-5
CASKVSPSGRYEQFF
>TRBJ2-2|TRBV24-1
CATSDLRRGRTGELFF
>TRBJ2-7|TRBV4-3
CASSQDSFGYEQYF
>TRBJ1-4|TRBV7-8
CASSARTVVEKLFF
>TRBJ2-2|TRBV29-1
CSVEVVLNTGELFF
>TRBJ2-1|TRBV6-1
CASSEVNEQFF
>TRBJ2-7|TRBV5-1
CASSLEGSSYEQYF
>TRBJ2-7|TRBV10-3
CAISESPGRTADEQYF
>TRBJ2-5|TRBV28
CAPKETSGGPTKWVATLQETQYF
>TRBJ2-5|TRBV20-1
CSATREFQETQYF
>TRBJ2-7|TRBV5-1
CASSSTGIQVSYEQYF
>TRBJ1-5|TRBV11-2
CASKPAGANQPQHF
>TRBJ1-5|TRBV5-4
CASSLAVCRNQSQHF
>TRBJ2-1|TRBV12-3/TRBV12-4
CASTRGLAAYNEQFF
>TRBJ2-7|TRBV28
CATTGTDYYEQYF
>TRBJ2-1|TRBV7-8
CASSLGSIYNEQFF
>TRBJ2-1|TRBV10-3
CAISESDSTGYNEQFF
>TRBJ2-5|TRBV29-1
CSVVGDLTPLTQYF
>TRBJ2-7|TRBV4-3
CASSQDWRQEPSNGYEQYF
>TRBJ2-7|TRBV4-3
CASSHPKTYEQYF